Listed below are T cell receptor beta chains from one sample, sequenced in a study of shared clonotypes between healthy human individuals. Sequenced by immunoSEQ multiplex PCR; TCRdb stores in-frame clones only, minus some. The sample shows some 2.3 million clones, over 90% of them seen only once. The sample comprised naive CD4+ T cells from PBMCs. These receptors originate from a man younger than 30 in good health. Some clones in this sample may be carry-over from other donors' samples. The CDR3 runs from the conserved cysteine through the conserved F or W. A D gene is named only where the DNA matches it firmly. Clone size appears in some rows only: once, few, many, or a class for an expanded clone.

.	14	TRBV6-1	TRBJ1-1	.	CASSIARGGTEAFF	TGTGCCAGCAGCATTGCCAGGGGCGGAACTGAAGCTTTCTTT
.	14	TRBV18	TRBJ2-7	.	CASSPGDGAYEQYF	TGTGCCAGCTCACCAGGTGACGGAGCATACGAGCAGTACTTC
.	15	TRBV25-1	TRBJ2-2	TRBD1	CASSDPRQGIGELFF	TGTGCCAGCAGTGATCCCCGACAGGGTATCGGGGAGCTGTTTTTT
once	15	TRBV5-5	TRBJ2-7	.	CASSSVGRPHYEQYF	TGTGCCAGCAGTTCGGTAGGGAGGCCGCACTACGAGCAGTACTTC
.	13	TRBV7-7	TRBJ2-1	.	CASSLGLAGEQFF	TGTGCCAGCAGCTTAGGTCTAGCAGGTGAGCAGTTCTTC
.	16	TRBV28	TRBJ2-1	.	CASRGLGGTTYNEQFF	TGTGCCAGCAGGGGTCTGGGAGGGACAACTTACAATGAGCAGTTCTTC
.	16	TRBV5-5	TRBJ1-1	TRBD1	CASSYTPTGMNTEAFF	TGTGCCAGCAGTTATACCCCGACAGGGATGAACACTGAAGCTTTCTTT
.	15	TRBV9	TRBJ2-5	TRBD1	CASSALGTGAETQYF	TGTGCCAGCAGCGCCCTAGGGACAGGGGCAGAGACCCAGTACTTC
.	14	TRBV30	TRBJ1-2	.	CAWRRVGTNYGYTF	TGTGCCTGGAGGAGGGTAGGGACCAACTATGGCTACACCTTC
.	16	TRBV19	TRBJ2-5	.	CASSIPRGSGQETQYF	TGTGCCAGTAGTATCCCTCGTGGTAGCGGACAAGAGACCCAGTACTTC
.	16	TRBV9	TRBJ2-2	TRBD2	CASSANSGTNTGELFF	TGTGCCAGCAGCGCCAACAGCGGGACCAACACCGGGGAGCTGTTTTTT
.	14	TRBV6-6	TRBJ2-6	.	CASNLGSGANVLTF	TGTGCCAGCAATTTAGGTTCTGGGGCCAACGTCCTGACTTTC
.	10	TRBV28	TRBJ2-2	.	CASSAGELFF	TGTGCCAGCTCCGCCGGGGAGCTGTTTTTT
.	15	TRBV6-4	TRBJ1-4	TRBD1	CASSDYPGGNEKLFF	TGTGCCAGCAGTGACTACCCAGGGGGCAATGAAAAACTGTTTTTT